These 10 T cell receptor beta chains came from one sample sequenced in a study of CD4 T cells in relation to SARS-CoV-2 and coronaviruses. Antigens of these TCRs are unknown. Before the COVID-19 pandemic, during about 2011-2019, CD4+ T cells were taken from unexposed donors. After approximately 10 days of culture, CD4+ T cells were isolated. The data were produced by immunoSEQ multiplex PCR, yet TCRdb's version contains in-frame clones alone and is incomplete. The repertoire includes tens of thousands of clones, more than 70% of them detected once, and 9% to 15% sits in the top ten. The sequencing sample was made of CD4+ T cells from PBMCs, cultured in vitro. These receptor sequences come from a human donor in good health.

V gene TRBV5-1 combines with J gene TRBJ2-1, with no clear D. V was shortened by 0 bases and J by 0 bases, with 16 bases between the two germline ends. The CDR3 consists of 18 residues. The V gene's germline CDR1 is SGHRS and CDR2 YFSETQ. The CDR3 is CASSLAPPGPSSYNEQFF. DNA for the CDR3: TGCGCCAGCAGCTTGGCCCCACCGGGTCCCAGCTCCTACAATGAGCAGTTCTTC.

The rearrangement joins TRBV4-1 to TRBJ2-1; TRBD2 aligns across 11 bases. The junction had 4 bases not matched to a gene; V was cut back by 3 bases and J by 0 bases. Germline-derived CDR1 and CDR2 are MGHRA and YSYEKL. The CDR3 covers 17 residues. CDR3 nucleotide sequence: TGCGCCAGCAGCCACCCGGGACTAGCGGACTCCTACAATGAGCAGTTCTTC. Translation: CASSHPGLADSYNEQFF.

This clone is medium-sized in the sample. The chain combines TRBV29-1 with TRBJ2-7; tentatively, D is TRBD1 (5 bases). Germline assignment: CDR1 SQVTM and CDR2 ANQGSEA. The CDR3 runs 11 residues. The V end lost 7 bases, the J end lost 3 bases, and 10 bases lay between the germline ends. Here the CDR3 reads CSASQGYEQYF. CDR3 bases: TGCAGCGCCTCCCAGGGCTACGAGCAGTACTTC.

V and J are TRBV5-1 and TRBJ2-3; 7 bases map to TRBD2. Germline lookup yields CDR1 SGHRS and CDR2 YFSETQ. Trimming cost V 2 bases and J 4 bases; bases outside gene matches: 7. The CDR3 spans 15 residues. In DNA, the CDR3 is TGCGCCAGCAGCTTTTTTGGGGGGGGTGCAGATACGCAGTATTTT. Translating gives CASSFFGGGADTQYF.

The V gene is TRBV12-3 or TRBV12-4, the J gene TRBJ1-1, with D unresolved. V lost 5 bases and J 3 bases, leaving 7 bases between the germline ends. The CDR3 is 12 amino acids. CDR3 region: CASSPLDTEAFF. CDR3 coding DNA: TGTGCCAGCAGTCCGTTGGACACTGAAGCTTTCTTT.

In its sample, this clone was seen a few times. CDR3 bases: TGTGCCAGCAGCTTAGTCGGGATTAACAATGAGCAGTTCTTC. Its protein product is CASSLVGINNEQFF. The rearrangement joins TRBV7-9 to TRBJ2-1; a possible D gene is TRBD2 (5 bases). The V and J ends lost 1 base and 5 bases respectively, with 9 bases between them. The CDR3 covers 14 residues. From germline, CDR1 is SEHNR and CDR2 FQNEAQ (reference sequence).

The chain uses TRBV4-2 and TRBJ2-1, with 7 bases identical to TRBD2. Germline V gives CDR1 LGHNA, CDR2 YNFKEQ. V shed 2 bases and J 5 bases; nucleotides not matched to a gene: 6. The CDR3 totals 15 residues. CDR3: CASSQTGLPHNEQFF. The CDR3 DNA is TGTGCCAGCAGCCAAACGGGACTACCCCACAATGAGCAGTTCTTC.

There are a few counts of this clone. The gene calls are TRBV9 and TRBJ2-3; 9 bases map to TRBD2. With V trimmed by 4 bases and J by 2 bases, 2 bases remained unmatched. The CDR3 length is 14 residues. Germline V lookup: CDR1 SGDLS, CDR2 YYNGEE. The CDR3 sequence is CASSRLADTDTQYF. The CDR3 bases are TGTGCCAGCAGCAGACTAGCGGACACAGATACGCAGTATTTT.

The chain's CDR3 is CATSDFTVNYGYTF. CDR3 nucleotide sequence: TGTGCCACCAGTGATTTTACAGTTAACTATGGCTACACCTTC. The J gene is TRBJ1-2, the V gene TRBV24-1, with D uncertain. Germline V gene sequence: CDR1 KGHDR, CDR2 SFDVKD. The germline V and J ends were trimmed by 1 base and 1 base, with 6 bases remaining between them. The CDR3 consists of 14 residues.

The V gene is TRBV9, the J gene TRBJ2-3; D is unclear. The V gene's germline CDR1 is SGDLS and CDR2 YYNGEE. V was trimmed by 4 bases and J by 6 bases, leaving 12 bases between them. This CDR3 region has 13 residues. CDR3 DNA: TGTGCCAGCAGCAGGGTCAACGGCGATACGCAGTATTTT. This sequence encodes CASSRVNGDTQYF.